This record looks at one T cell receptor beta chain sequence and its context. Its antigen is currently unknown. TCRdb re-derived calls from the 5' RACE reads in MiXCR, one entry per CDR3 protein. The sample lists around 300,000 distinct CDR3 sequences; 13% to 15% were seen once. The sample comes from a study of T-cell memory formation after mild COVID-19. On the study more broadly: Largely donor-specific TCR clusters were found. General study results and limits: Contracting clones, day 15 to 85, had balanced CD4/CD8, and later expanders favored CD4+.

The sequence was obtained from a man between 18 and 29 years old who had mild COVID-19 (a few samples of this study predate the infection). Cell type and time point are not known. Sequenced input: PBMCs or a T cell subset sorted from them (not recorded which).

The CDR3: CASSLLGTAQETQYF. In nucleotides, the CDR3 is TGTGCCAGCAGCCTTCTCGGGACAGCCCAAGAGACCCAGTACTTC. The V and J genes are TRBV3-1 and TRBJ2-5; 7 bases agree with TRBD1. Germline V lookup: CDR1 LGHDT, CDR2 YNNKEL (reference sequence). The CDR3 is 15 amino acids. J lost 1 base, V lost 4 bases, and 6 bases had no gene match.